This T cell receptor beta chain was recovered during a study of neoadjuvant nivolumab and ipilimumab in lung cancer. Study summary: Patients got nivolumab 3 mg/kg on days 1, 15 and 29; combination added ipilimumab 1 mg/kg day 1.

Data came from immunoSEQ multiplex PCR; TCRdb stores just in-frame clones and leaves some out. This sample has 18,000 or so clones, with 60% to 80% found just once. The CDR3 covers 13 residues. With 3 bases removed from V and 6 bases from J, the gap between germline ends came to 11 bases. The germline V gene has CDR1 MNHNS and CDR2 SASEGT. As to this clone: Its antigen is still unknown.

The study's findings and limits: Resected tumors had greater TCR richness and clonality than uninvolved lung. Pretherapy blood TCR richness correlated positively with resected tumor richness. Only two of four nivolumab-treated tumors gained richness and clonality by surgery.

This chain uses TRBV6-1 with TRBJ1-2; tentatively, D is TRBD1 (5 bases). The source of this sequence is an adult with non-small cell lung cancer. Source: tumor tissue, taken after neoadjuvant nivolumab, alone or with ipilimumab, at or shortly before surgery. The CDR3 reads CASSEQTVNGYTF. The CDR3 coding sequence is TGTGCCAGCAGTGAGCAGACAGTGAATGGCTACACCTTC.